These 31 T cell receptor beta chains originate from one sample sequenced in a study of cytomegalovirus exposure and HLA in healthy donors. Some clones are missing from TCRdb's copy, which holds only in-frame ones; the method was immunoSEQ multiplex PCR. The sample yields about 100,000 clones, around 82% seen once. Sample: PBMCs. Receptors were obtained from a woman under 30 in good health and CMV-seronegative.

The CDR3 bases are TGTGCCAGCAGCCCGCCCCCGGGGTCGGAAGCTTTCTTT. Its translation: CASSPPPGSEAFF. The J gene is TRBJ1-1, the V gene TRBV7-8; D is undetermined. The CDR3 is 13 amino acids. Looked up from germline, CDR1 is SGHVS and CDR2 is FQNEAQ. V gave up 5 bases and J gave up 8 bases, with 15 bases separating them.

The gene calls are TRBV27 and TRBJ2-5, with D possibly matching TRBD1 (6 bases). CDR1 is MNHEY, CDR2 SMNVEV, per germline (reference sequence). Trimming stripped 4 bases from V and 2 bases from J, with 11 bases between. The CDR3 spans 14 residues. CDR3 sequence reads: CASSSTGGQETQYF. Here the CDR3 DNA reads TGTGCCAGCAGTTCGACAGGCGGGCAAGAGACCCAGTACTTC.

The chain carries TRBV9 and TRBJ2-1; D may be TRBD1 (6 bases). The CDR3 has 15 residues. CDR1 is SGDLS, CDR2 YYNGEE, per germline. Trimming stripped 0 bases from V and 7 bases from J, with 14 bases between. For the CDR3, the DNA is TGTGCCAGCAGCGTAGGGGCAGGGGACGTAAATGAGCAGTTCTTC. Translating it yields CASSVGAGDVNEQFF.

The chain uses TRBV7-3 and TRBJ1-1; TRBD1 aligns across 7 bases. The CDR3 loop spans 14 amino acids. The germline gives CDR1 SGHTA, CDR2 FQGTGA. V gave up 5 bases and J gave up 3 bases; unmatched junction bases: 6. The CDR3 nucleotides are TGTGCCAGCAGCATTACAGGGGCAGACACTGAAGCTTTCTTT. Translating gives CASSITGADTEAFF.

This clone was counted a single time. The chain recombines TRBV6-5 with TRBJ1-6; a possible D gene is TRBD1 (6 bases). In germline, CDR1 is MNHEY, CDR2 SVGAGI. Trimming shortened V by 3 bases and J by 9 bases, and 15 bases separated the two germline ends. CDR3 length: 15 amino acids. CDR3 region: CASSYTGWGPSPLHF. The CDR3 nucleotides read TGTGCCAGCAGTTATACGGGGTGGGGGCCTTCACCCCTCCACTTT.

The chain employs TRBV9 and TRBJ1-2; 8 nucleotides line up with TRBD1. The CDR3 is made up of 14 amino acids. V lost 3 bases and J lost 6; bases outside the gene matches: 7. Germline CDR1 reads SGDLS; CDR2 reads YYNGEE. DNA of the CDR3: TGTGCCAGCAGCGCCTACGACAGGGGTAATGGCTACACCTTC. This sequence encodes CASSAYDRGNGYTF. The complete variable domain, with remaining parts taken from reference TRBV9 and TRBJ1-2, reads DSGVTQTPKHLITATGQRVTLRCSPRSGDLSVYWYQQSLDQGLQFLIQYYNGEERAKGNILERFSAQQFPDLHSELNLSSLELGDSALYFCASSAYDRGNGYTFGSGTRLTVV.

The chain couples TRBV6-1 to TRBJ1-4; maybe TRBD1 (5 bases). Germline V gene lookup returns CDR1 MNHNS and CDR2 SASEGT. V lost 7 bases and J lost 7, with 16 bases in between. The length of the CDR3 is 14 residues. CDR3 DNA sequence: TGTGCCAGCAATAGGCAGGGTATGGCTGAAAAACTGTTTTTT. Encoded protein: CASNRQGMAEKLFF.

V usage is TRBV10-3 and J usage is TRBJ1-1; D unclear. The CDR3 has 15 amino acids. From germline, CDR1 is ENHRY and CDR2 SYGVKD. With 0 bases removed from V and 6 bases from J, the gap between germline ends came to 14 bases. CDR3 sequence (DNA): TGTGCCATCAGTGAGTCTAGGCAGCAGGTTCCTGAAGCTTTCTTT. Translating gives CAISESRQQVPEAFF.

The CDR3 is CASSFGGGSEAFF. Written as DNA, the CDR3 is TGTGCCAGCAGCTTCGGCGGAGGGAGCGAAGCTTTCTTT. The chain has TRBV7-3 and TRBJ1-1; D unresolved. The CDR3 sequence is 13 residues long. Trimming took off 3 bases at V and 8 bases at J, with 13 bases between the two ends. Germline CDR1 is SGHTA and CDR2 is FQGTGA.

The V and J genes are TRBV7-9 and TRBJ1-2; possibly TRBD1 for D (6 bases). Germline V gives CDR1 SEHNR, CDR2 FQNEAQ (reference sequence). V shed 1 base and J shed 8 bases, with 8 bases lying between them. The CDR3 consists of 12 residues. The CDR3 protein is CASSLEGVGYTF. CDR3 bases: TGTGCCAGCAGCTTAGAGGGGGTCGGCTACACCTTC.

CDR3 DNA: TGTGCCAGCAGTGACCCAATATCAGGGGCCCTAAATGAAAAACTGTTTTTT. Its protein product is CASSDPISGALNEKLFF. The V call is TRBV6-1, the J call TRBJ1-4, with D tentatively TRBD1 (6 bases). From germline, CDR1 is MNHNS and CDR2 SASEGT. The CDR3 extends over 17 amino acids. V gave up 3 bases and J gave up 5 bases, with 19 bases separating them.

This chain uses TRBV27 with TRBJ1-1, with D tentatively TRBD1 (5 bases). With 5 bases removed from V and 7 bases from J, the gap between germline ends came to 17 bases. Germline V gives CDR1 MNHEY, CDR2 SMNVEV (reference sequence). The CDR3 loop spans 14 amino acids. This chain's CDR3 is CASSVAGTRSEAFF. CDR3 coding DNA: TGTGCCAGCAGTGTAGCCGGGACTAGGAGTGAAGCTTTCTTT.

The V and J genes are TRBV5-4 and TRBJ1-2; possible D gene TRBD1, 6 bases. Germline values: CDR1 SGHNT, CDR2 YYREEE (reference sequence). The CDR3 is 16 residues long. V lost 1 base and J lost 0, with 13 bases in between. The CDR3 sequence is CASSLTGILANYGYTF. For the CDR3, the DNA is TGTGCCAGCAGCTTGACAGGGATCCTAGCTAACTATGGCTACACCTTC.

The chain combines TRBV4-1 with TRBJ1-2; 9 bases match TRBD1. Trimming removed 4 bases from V and 1 base from J; junction bases left unmatched: 7. This CDR3 has 16 amino acids. CDR1 is MGHRA and CDR2 is YSYEKL in the germline V gene. For the CDR3, the DNA is TGCGCCAGCAGCCGGAGCGGGACAGGGAATAACTATGGCTACACCTTC. The encoded protein is CASSRSGTGNNYGYTF.

The V call is TRBV7-6, the J call TRBJ2-5; D uncertain. The CDR3 covers 13 residues. Trimming took off 6 bases at V and 4 bases at J, with 12 bases between the two ends. From germline, CDR1 is SGHVS and CDR2 FNYEAQ. CDR3 coding DNA: TGTGCCAGCAGTACAGTTTTGACAGAGACCCAGTACTTC. It translates to CASSTVLTETQYF.

The chain combines TRBV14 with TRBJ1-2, with TRBD1 matching 7 bases. CDR1 and CDR2 from the germline V gene are SGHDN and FVKESK. V shed 0 bases, J shed 3 bases, and the junction held 4 bases outside the gene matches. CDR3 length: 15 residues. Here the CDR3 reads CASSQDHTGDYGYTF. For the CDR3, the DNA is TGTGCCAGCAGCCAAGATCATACAGGGGACTATGGCTACACCTTC.

This clone appeared a few times. This sequence joins TRBV19 and TRBJ1-4; TRBD1 aligns across 8 bases. The ends lost 6 bases at V and 8 bases at J; junction bases unmatched: 5. This CDR3 has 13 residues. Germline assignment: CDR1 LNHDA and CDR2 SQIVND (reference sequence). The chain's CDR3 is CASRRQGREKLFF. The CDR3 region has the DNA TGTGCCAGTAGGCGACAGGGGAGGGAAAAACTGTTTTTT.

V is TRBV27 and J is TRBJ1-1; D not resolved. The V gene's germline CDR1 is MNHEY and CDR2 SMNVEV (reference sequence). This CDR3 region has 16 residues. Trimming took off 0 bases at V and 8 bases at J, with 19 bases between the two ends. CDR3 loop: CASSLSYLAGEREAFF. CDR3 DNA: TGTGCCAGCAGTTTATCGTATCTTGCCGGGGAGAGAGAAGCTTTCTTT.

V gene TRBV6-4 combines with J gene TRBJ2-5, with 10 bases lining up with TRBD2. The germline V gene encodes CDR1 MRHNA and CDR2 SNTAGT. The junction had 4 bases not matched to a gene; V was cut back by 3 bases and J by 3 bases. This CDR3 has 15 amino acids. The CDR3 loop is CASSEKSGGEETQYF. The CDR3, as DNA: TGTGCCAGCAGTGAGAAGAGCGGGGGGGAAGAGACCCAGTACTTC.

The chain is built from TRBV6-1 and TRBJ2-3; 7 nucleotides agree with TRBD2. CDR1 and CDR2 (germline): MNHNS, SASEGT. J lost 2 bases, V lost 8 bases, and 7 bases had no gene match. CDR3 length: 14 amino acids. CDR3 DNA sequence: TGTGCCAGCGATGGGACTACTTACACAGATACGCAGTATTTT. Translation gives CASDGTTYTDTQYF.

The chain has TRBV7-9 and TRBJ1-4; TRBD1 might be the D (6 bases). This CDR3 comprises 15 residues. Trimming pared 5 bases from V and 5 bases from J, leaving 15 bases between. The germline gives CDR1 SEHNR, CDR2 FQNEAQ (reference sequence). CDR3 amino acids: CASSGGAGTNEKLFF. The DNA for the CDR3 is TGTGCCAGCAGCGGGGGGGCAGGGACGAATGAAAAACTGTTTTTT.

The chain employs TRBV29-1 and TRBJ1-2, with a possible D match to TRBD1 (5 bases). The length of the CDR3 is 12 residues. CDR1 is SQVTM, CDR2 ANQGSEA, per germline. V dropped 4 bases and J dropped 6 bases, with 12 bases sitting between them. CDR3 DNA: TGCAGCGTTGGAGGGCCGGGGGATGGCTACACCTTC. Translation gives CSVGGPGDGYTF. The whole variable domain, filled in from reference TRBV29-1 and TRBJ1-2, reads SAVISQKPSRDICQRGTSLTIQCQVDSQVTMMFWYRQQPGQSLTLIATANQGSEATYESGFVIDKFPISRPNLTFSTLTVSNMSPEDSSIYLCSVGGPGDGYTFGSGTRLTVV.

V is TRBV6-1 and J is TRBJ2-1; 7 bases line up with TRBD2. The CDR3 runs 12 residues. Per germline, CDR1 MNHNS and CDR2 SASEGT. Trimming took 6 bases from V and 4 from J; bases not matched to a gene: 0. This CDR3 is CASRGGYNEQFF. CDR3 in DNA: TGTGCCAGCAGGGGGGGGTACAATGAGCAGTTCTTC.

V is TRBV30 and J is TRBJ1-6; D ambiguous. Trimming took 8 bases from V and 0 from J, leaving 14 bases between them. Per the germline V gene, CDR1 is GTSNPN and CDR2 is SVGIG (reference sequence). This CDR3 spans 15 amino acids. The CDR3 is CAGTLTSSYNSPLHF. The CDR3 coding sequence is TGTGCCGGCACACTAACGAGCTCCTATAATTCACCCCTCCACTTT.

The chain uses TRBV2 and TRBJ2-1; 7 bases are shared with TRBD2. The CDR3 loop spans 14 amino acids. V was clipped by 5 bases and J by 1 base; unmatched bases: 2. The germline V gene encodes CDR1 SNHLY and CDR2 FYNNEI. The CDR3 here is CASSRLASYNEQFF. DNA for the CDR3: TGTGCCAGCAGTCGACTAGCTTCCTACAATGAGCAGTTCTTC.

About this clone: Sequence at one end of the junction differs from germline and may be a read error. The rearrangement joins TRBV5-1 to TRBJ1-1; 8 nucleotides line up with TRBD1. Germline V gives CDR1 SGHRS, CDR2 YFSETQ. The CDR3 sequence is 14 residues long. This CDR3 is CASSLDREYTEAFF. CDR3 in DNA: TGCGCCAGCAGTTTGGACAGGGAATACACTGAAGCTTTCTTT.

The table lists this clone with a few counts. The chain recombines TRBV6-5 with TRBJ1-2; no definite D call. The germline V gene has CDR1 MNHEY and CDR2 SVGAGI. Trimming stripped 11 bases from V and 0 bases from J, with 7 bases between. The CDR3 runs to 11 residues. This chain's CDR3 is CADTTNYGYTF. The DNA for the CDR3 is TGTGCCGACACCACTAACTATGGCTACACCTTC.

The chain uses TRBV18 and TRBJ2-5, with a weak D call TRBD2 (5 bases). Germline V gene lookup returns CDR1 KGHSH and CDR2 LQKENI. The CDR3 covers 16 residues. The ends were cut back, 3 bases at V and 1 base at J, with 15 bases in the middle. The DNA of the CDR3 is TGTGCCAGCTCACCTAGCCTGGCTAGCCTCCAAGAGACCCAGTACTTC. This codes for CASSPSLASLQETQYF.

This chain links TRBV30 with TRBJ1-3, with D possibly being TRBD1 (5 bases). The germline V gene has CDR1 GTSNPN and CDR2 SVGIG (reference sequence). V lost 2 bases and J 0 bases, leaving 8 bases between the germline ends. CDR3 length equals 14 residues. The CDR3 DNA sequence: TGTGCCTGGAGTAGGGGCGACTCTGGAAACACCATATATTTT. Translating gives CAWSRGDSGNTIYF.

This CDR3 reads CASSSEERSPYEQYF. The CDR3, as DNA: TGTGCCAGCAGCTCGGAAGAGCGATCCCCATACGAGCAGTACTTC. The chain couples TRBV6-5 to TRBJ2-7; D gene unclear. Between the trimmed V and J ends, which lost 6 bases and 4 bases, there was a span of 19 bases. The CDR3 contains 15 residues. Per the germline V gene, CDR1 is MNHEY and CDR2 is SVGAGI.

The chain carries TRBV7-9 and TRBJ1-5; 9 bases are a match to TRBD1. The CDR3 contains 15 residues. V shed 0 bases and J 4 bases; nucleotides not matched to a gene: 1. CDR1 and CDR2 (germline): SEHNR, FQNEAQ (reference sequence). CDR3 loop: CASSLAGTGNQPQHF. The CDR3 DNA reads as TGTGCCAGCAGCTTAGCCGGGACAGGGAATCAGCCCCAGCATTTT.